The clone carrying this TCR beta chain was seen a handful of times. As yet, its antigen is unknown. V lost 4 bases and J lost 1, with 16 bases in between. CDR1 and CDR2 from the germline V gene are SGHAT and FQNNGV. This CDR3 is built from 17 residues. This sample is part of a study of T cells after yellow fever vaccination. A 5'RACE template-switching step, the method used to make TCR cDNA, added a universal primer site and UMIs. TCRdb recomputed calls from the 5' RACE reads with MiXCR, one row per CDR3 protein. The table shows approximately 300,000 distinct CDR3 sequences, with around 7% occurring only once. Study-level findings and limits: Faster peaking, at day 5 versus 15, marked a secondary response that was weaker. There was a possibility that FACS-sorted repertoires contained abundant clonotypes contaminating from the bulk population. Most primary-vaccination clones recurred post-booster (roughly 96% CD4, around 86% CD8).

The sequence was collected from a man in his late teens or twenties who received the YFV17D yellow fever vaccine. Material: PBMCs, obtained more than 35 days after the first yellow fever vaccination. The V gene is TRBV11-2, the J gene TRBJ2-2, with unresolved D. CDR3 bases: TGTGCCAGCAGCTCCTTTACAGTATTCGTGAACACCGGGGAGCTGTTTTTT. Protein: CASSSFTVFVNTGELFF.